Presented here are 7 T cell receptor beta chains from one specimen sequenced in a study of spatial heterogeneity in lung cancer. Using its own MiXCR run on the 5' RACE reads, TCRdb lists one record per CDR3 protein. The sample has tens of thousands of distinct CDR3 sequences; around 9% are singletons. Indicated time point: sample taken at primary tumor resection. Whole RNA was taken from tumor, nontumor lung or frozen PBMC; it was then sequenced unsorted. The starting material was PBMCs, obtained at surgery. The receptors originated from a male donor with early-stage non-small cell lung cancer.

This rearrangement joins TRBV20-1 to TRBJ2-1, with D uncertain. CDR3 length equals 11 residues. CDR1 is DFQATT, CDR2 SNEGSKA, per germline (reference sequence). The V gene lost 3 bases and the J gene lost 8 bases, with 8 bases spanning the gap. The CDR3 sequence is CSASYGDEQFF. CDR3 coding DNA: TGCAGTGCTAGTTATGGCGATGAGCAGTTCTTC.

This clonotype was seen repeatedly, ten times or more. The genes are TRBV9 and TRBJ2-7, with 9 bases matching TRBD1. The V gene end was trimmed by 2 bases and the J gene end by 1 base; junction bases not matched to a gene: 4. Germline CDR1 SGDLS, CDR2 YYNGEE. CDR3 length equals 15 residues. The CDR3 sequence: CASSVTGGRSYEQYF. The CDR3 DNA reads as TGTGCCAGCAGCGTGACAGGGGGTCGGTCCTACGAGCAGTACTTC.

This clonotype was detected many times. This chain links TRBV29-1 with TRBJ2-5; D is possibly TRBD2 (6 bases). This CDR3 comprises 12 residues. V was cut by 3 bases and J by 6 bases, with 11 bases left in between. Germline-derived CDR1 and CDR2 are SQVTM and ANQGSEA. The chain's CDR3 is CSVEREDKTQYF. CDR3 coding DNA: TGCAGCGTTGAGAGGGAGGATAAGACCCAGTACTTC.

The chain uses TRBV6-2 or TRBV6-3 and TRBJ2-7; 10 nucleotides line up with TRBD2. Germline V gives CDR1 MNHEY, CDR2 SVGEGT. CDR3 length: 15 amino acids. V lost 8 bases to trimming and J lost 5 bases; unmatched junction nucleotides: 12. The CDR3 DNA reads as TGTGCCAGCTCCCGGCTAGCGGGGGCCAGGGACGAGCAGTACTTC. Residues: CASSRLAGARDEQYF.

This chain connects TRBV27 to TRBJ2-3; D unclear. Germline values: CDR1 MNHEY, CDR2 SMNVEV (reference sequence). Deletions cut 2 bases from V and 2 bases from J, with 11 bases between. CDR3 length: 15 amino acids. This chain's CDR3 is CASSLDGAYTDTQYF. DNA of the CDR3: TGTGCCAGCAGTTTAGATGGCGCTTACACAGATACGCAGTATTTT.

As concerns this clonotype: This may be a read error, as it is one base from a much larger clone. The CDR3 region is CASSPAAGVYEQYF. CDR3 sequence (DNA): TGTGCCAGCAGTCCTGCAGCGGGAGTCTACGAGCAGTACTTC. The chain recombines TRBV28 with TRBJ2-7; 8 nucleotides match TRBD2. V shed 5 bases and J 3 bases; nucleotides not matched to a gene: 6. CDR1 is MDHEN, CDR2 SYDVKM, per germline. The CDR3 length is 14 residues.

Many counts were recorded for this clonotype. CDR3 sequence: CATSDINEQFF. The CDR3 DNA sequence: TGTGCCACCAGTGATATCAATGAGCAGTTCTTC. The V and J genes are TRBV24-1 and TRBJ2-1; D not certain. CDR1 and CDR2 from the germline V gene are KGHDR and SFDVKD. The CDR3 runs to 11 residues. Trimming left V 3 bases short and J 6 bases short, with 2 bases between.